Below are 9 T cell receptor beta chains sequenced from a single sample in a study of shared clonotypes between healthy human individuals. Method: immunoSEQ multiplex PCR; TCRdb's copy keeps in-frame clones and lacks some. The repertoire holds over a million clones, with more than 75% as singletons. Sequenced sample: memory CD4+ T cells from PBMCs. The subset denotes: CD45RA-negative fraction. The receptors stem from a man between 18 and 35 years old in good health. Some clones in this sample may be carry-over from other donors' samples.

This clone is a singleton in its sample. The genes are TRBV4-2 and TRBJ2-1; 11 bases fit TRBD2. The V and J ends lost 4 bases and 10 bases, in that order; junction bases with no gene match: 9. Per the germline V gene, CDR1 is LGHNA and CDR2 is YNFKEQ. This CDR3 comprises 15 residues. The CDR3 region is CASSPGTSGSEEQFF. In DNA, the CDR3 is TGTGCCAGCAGCCCGGGGACTAGCGGATCGGAAGAGCAGTTCTTC.

Worth noting for this clone: This may be a read error: a much more frequent sequence differs by one nucleotide. This specimen includes other DNA sequences encoding the same CDR3. This chain connects TRBV11-2 to TRBJ2-3; no reliable D call. CDR1 SGHAT and CDR2 FQNNGV come from the germline V gene. V shed 4 bases and J shed 5 bases, with 4 bases lying between them. There are 11 residues in the CDR3. The CDR3 reads CASSSRDTQYF. CDR3 sequence (DNA): TGTGCCAGCAGCTCCAGAGATACGCAGTATTTT.

V usage is TRBV5-5 and J usage is TRBJ1-4; no clear D gene. The CDR3 is made up of 16 amino acids. Trimming took 4 bases from V and 4 from J, leaving 17 bases between them. Germline-derived CDR1 and CDR2 are SGHKS and YYEKEE (reference sequence). DNA of the CDR3: TGTGCCAGCAGCCTTTCCCCTGTCAACCTTAATGAAAAACTGTTTTTT. Protein sequence: CASSLSPVNLNEKLFF.

The chain combines TRBV28 with TRBJ1-2; 8 nucleotides align to TRBD1. Germline V gene data show CDR1 as MDHEN and CDR2 as SYDVKM. V trimming: 5 bases; J trimming: 7 bases; junction bases outside the gene matches: 3. This CDR3 has 12 residues. CDR3 residues: CASSGRGLGYTF. The CDR3 nucleotides are TGTGCCAGCAGTGGCAGGGGGCTTGGCTACACCTTC.

This clone came up a few times. The junction and the germline gene differ at one end; a read error may be behind it. The chain has TRBV19 and TRBJ1-1; D may be TRBD1 (6 bases). Germline CDR1 reads LNHDA; CDR2 reads SQIVND (reference sequence). The CDR3 runs to 13 residues. The CDR3: CASSIDPGARAAF. The CDR3, as DNA: TGTGCCAGTAGTATAGATCCGGGGGCCCGCGCGGCCTTT.

Here the CDR3 DNA reads TGTGCCAGCTCACCGCTAGCGGGGGGGTACGAGCAGTACTTC. Translating it yields CASSPLAGGYEQYF. This rearrangement joins TRBV18 to TRBJ2-7, with 12 nucleotides matching TRBD2. V shed 3 bases and J 4 bases; nucleotides not matched to a gene: 1. Germline V gene sequence: CDR1 KGHSH, CDR2 LQKENI. The CDR3 has 14 amino acids.

The chain recombines TRBV10-3 with TRBJ2-7, with D possibly being TRBD1 (6 bases). This CDR3 spans 15 amino acids. Germline CDR1 reads ENHRY; CDR2 reads SYGVKD. Trimming stripped 0 bases from V and 0 bases from J, with 9 bases between. The CDR3 DNA follows: TGTGCCATCAGTGAGTCCGGCAGGGGCTCCTACGAGCAGTACTTC. Protein product: CAISESGRGSYEQYF.

This sequence joins TRBV10-3 and TRBJ2-7; the match to TRBD1 covers 11 bases. The germline CDR1 and CDR2 sequences are ENHRY and SYGVKD. The CDR3 covers 14 residues. V gave up 2 bases and J gave up 4 bases; unmatched junction bases: 1. The CDR3: CAISEGDRGYEQYF. The CDR3 region has the DNA TGTGCCATCAGTGAGGGGGACAGGGGGTACGAGCAGTACTTC.

Comments on this clone: This may arise from a read error, as a much more abundant clone is one base away. V gene TRBV7-9 combines with J gene TRBJ1-1, with D unresolved. The CDR3 has 15 amino acids. Trimming removed 1 base at V and 3 bases at J, with 12 bases between. Germline CDR1 reads SEHNR; CDR2 reads FQNEAQ (reference sequence). CDR3 protein: CASSLGVRMDTEAFF. DNA for the CDR3: TGTGCCAGCAGCTTAGGTGTACGGATGGACACTGAAGCTTTCTTT.